Shown below are 26 T cell receptor beta chains from a single sample sequenced in a study of blood T cell repertoires in COVID-19. TCRdb's table, derived via immunoSEQ multiplex PCR, lists solely in-frame clones and lacks some. This table holds 150,000 to 200,000 clones, around 86% found once. The sequenced sample consisted of peripheral blood. These receptors were taken from an elderly woman in a cohort sampled during active or convalescent COVID-19.

The rearrangement uses TRBV27 and TRBJ2-7; 7 nucleotides align to TRBD1. This CDR3 comprises 13 residues. The ends lost 5 bases at V and 4 bases at J; junction bases unmatched: 5. The germline CDR1 and CDR2 sequences are MNHEY and SMNVEV (reference sequence). CDR3 in amino acids: CASSGDRAYEQYF. The DNA for the CDR3 is TGTGCCAGCAGTGGAGACAGGGCGTACGAGCAGTACTTC.

V usage is TRBV27 and J usage is TRBJ1-5; a weak D match, TRBD1 (6 bases). The length of the CDR3 is 13 residues. V dropped 3 bases and J dropped 7 bases, with 10 bases sitting between them. Germline CDR1 reads MNHEY; CDR2 reads SMNVEV (reference sequence). This CDR3 reads CASSLTTGQPQHF. The CDR3 nucleotides read TGTGCCAGCAGTTTGACCACAGGGCAGCCCCAGCATTTT.

This sequence joins TRBV23-1 and TRBJ2-1, with D uncertain. TRBV23-1 is an ORF, and what it does is uncertain. Trimming took 6 bases from V and 7 from J, leaving 7 bases between them. The CDR3 is made up of 11 amino acids. The CDR3 sequence: CASRMTNEQFF. In DNA, the CDR3 is TGCGCCAGCAGGATGACTAATGAGCAGTTCTTC.

The chain joins TRBV12-3 or TRBV12-4 to TRBJ1-6, with D unclear. The CDR3 runs to 13 residues. V lost 2 bases and J 7 bases, leaving 6 bases between the germline ends. The CDR3 spells CASSLSENSPLHF. The CDR3 coding sequence is TGTGCCAGCAGTTTATCGGAGAATTCACCCCTCCACTTT.

This clone has only one observation. This chain connects TRBV5-6 to TRBJ2-3; a possible D gene is TRBD1 (5 bases). V lost 2 bases and J 3 bases, leaving 16 bases between the germline ends. This CDR3 spans 16 amino acids. The germline V gene encodes CDR1 SGHDT and CDR2 YYEEEE. As DNA, the CDR3 is TGTGCCAGCAGCTTCAGAACAGTTAAGGGGACAGATACGCAGTATTTT. Residues: CASSFRTVKGTDTQYF.

This chain links TRBV7-2 with TRBJ2-7; 11 bases are shared with TRBD1. Unmatched junction bases numbered 6, after V lost 5 bases and J lost 3 bases. CDR1 is SGHTA and CDR2 is FQGNSA in the germline V gene. The CDR3 contains 15 residues. The CDR3 reads CASSLMGTGGYEQYF. DNA of the CDR3: TGTGCCAGCAGCCTCATGGGGACAGGGGGCTACGAGCAGTACTTC.

The rearrangement joins TRBV6-5 to TRBJ2-3; 9 nucleotides match TRBD1. Unmatched junction bases numbered 9, after V lost 9 bases and J lost 2 bases. Germline V gives CDR1 MNHEY, CDR2 SVGAGI. The CDR3 covers 15 residues. CDR3 sequence reads: CASQGGTGLTDTQYF. CDR3 DNA sequence: TGTGCCAGTCAAGGGGGGACAGGGCTCACAGATACGCAGTATTTT.

Regarding this clone: A junction boundary mismatches the germline segment, possibly from a read error. The V call is TRBV4-3, the J call TRBJ1-4; unclear D gene. This CDR3 is built from 15 residues. Looked up from germline, CDR1 is LGHNA and CDR2 is YSLEER. CDR3 coding DNA: TGCGCCAGCAGCAAAGAGGCAGGTGCTGGCGAAAAACTGTTTTTT. Protein product: CASSKEAGAGEKLFF.

The chain employs TRBV9 and TRBJ1-4; 11 bases line up with TRBD1. The germline V gene encodes CDR1 SGDLS and CDR2 YYNGEE. With 3 bases clipped from V and 5 bases from J, the junction kept 6 bases outside the gene matches. The CDR3 has 16 amino acids. CDR3 residues: CASSAGDRGLNEKLFF. In DNA form, the CDR3 reads TGTGCCAGCAGCGCCGGGGACAGGGGGTTGAATGAAAAACTGTTTTTT.

V is TRBV5-1 and J is TRBJ2-3; D gene ambiguous. The V and J ends lost 2 bases and 1 base respectively, with 8 bases between them. The germline CDR1 and CDR2 sequences are SGHRS and YFSETQ. This CDR3 has 14 amino acids. CDR3 sequence: CASSFYTGTDTQYF. The DNA for the CDR3 is TGCGCCAGCAGCTTTTATACTGGCACAGATACGCAGTATTTT.

Only one count was recorded for this clone. The gene calls are TRBV5-1 and TRBJ2-7, with 9 bases fitting TRBD1. Germline values: CDR1 SGHRS, CDR2 YFSETQ. The J segment lost 1 base and the V segment lost 7 bases, leaving 15 bases of the junction unmatched. This CDR3 spans 17 amino acids. The CDR3 is CASPRKGDREESYEQYV. The CDR3 DNA follows: TGCGCCAGCCCGCGGAAAGGGGACAGGGAGGAATCCTACGAGCAGTACGTC.

The chain joins TRBV7-9 to TRBJ2-1, with 10 bases fitting TRBD1. Germline V lookup: CDR1 SEHNR, CDR2 FQNEAQ (reference sequence). Losses at the gene ends were 1 base for V and 2 bases for J; bases not matched to a gene: 2. The CDR3 spans 16 residues. The CDR3 is CASSLGDRGPYNEQFF. Written as DNA, the CDR3 is TGTGCCAGCAGCTTAGGGGACAGGGGCCCCTACAATGAGCAGTTCTTC. The whole variable domain, filled in from reference TRBV7-9 and TRBJ2-1, reads DTGVSQNPRHKITKRGQNVTFRCDPISEHNRLYWYRQTLGQGPEFLTYFQNEAQLEKSRLLSDRFSAERPKGSFSTLEIQRTEQGDSAMYLCASSLGDRGPYNEQFFGPGTRLTVL.

This clone was picked up one time. Different DNA sequences within this sample yield the same CDR3. The V call is TRBV5-1, the J call TRBJ1-2; no reliable D call. The CDR3 extends over 13 amino acids. The germline CDR1 and CDR2 sequences are SGHRS and YFSETQ. Trimming cost V 2 bases and J 3 bases, with 8 bases left between them. The CDR3 spells CASSLGGDYGYTF. CDR3 nucleotide sequence: TGCGCCAGCAGCTTAGGCGGAGACTATGGCTACACCTTC.

This clone was observed a single time. V and J are TRBV3-1 (or the pseudogene TRBV3-2) and TRBJ2-7; 15 positions match TRBD2. This CDR3 is 22 amino acids long. V dropped 4 bases and J dropped 0; count of bases not matched to a gene: 19. Germline-derived CDR1 and CDR2 are LGHDT and YNNKEL (reference sequence). The CDR3 DNA reads as TGTGCCAGCAGCCCCCAATCCCCCTGGGGACTAGCGGGAGGTACGAGCTCCTACGAGCAGTACGTC. This translates into CASSPQSPWGLAGGTSSYEQYV.

The V call is TRBV19, the J call TRBJ2-1; tentatively, D is TRBD1 (5 bases). The CDR3 has 14 residues. V was trimmed by 4 bases and J by 0 bases, leaving 7 bases between them. Germline values: CDR1 LNHDA, CDR2 SQIVND (reference sequence). CDR3 in DNA: TGTGCCAGTAGTACTAGGGGCTCCTACAATGAGCAGTTCTTC. This translates into CASSTRGSYNEQFF.

This rearrangement joins TRBV7-2 to TRBJ2-1, with TRBD2 identical over 11 bases. The CDR3 sequence is 17 residues long. From germline, CDR1 is SGHTA and CDR2 FQGNSA. Trimming removed 5 bases from V and 8 bases from J; junction bases left unmatched: 14. The CDR3 loop is CASSPQVAGGPGDEQFF. In DNA form, the CDR3 reads TGTGCCAGCAGCCCCCAGGTAGCGGGGGGGCCCGGGGATGAGCAGTTCTTC.

This clone was counted a single time. The genes are TRBV10-1 and TRBJ2-5, with D possibly being TRBD2 (5 bases). CDR1 WNHNN and CDR2 SYGVQD come from the germline V gene (reference sequence). Trimming stripped 1 base from V and 6 bases from J, with 12 bases between. The CDR3 runs to 14 residues. The CDR3 DNA follows: TGCGCCAGCAGTGAGTTTAGGACTCCCCAGACCCAGTACTTC. Its protein is CASSEFRTPQTQYF.

CDR3 DNA sequence: TGTGCCAGAAGAAAGACAGGGGGCGAGAGGTTTCAGCCCCAGCATTTT. Protein product: CARRKTGGERFQPQHF. The rearrangement links TRBV5-3 to TRBJ1-5, with 10 bases that match TRBD1. TRBV5-3 is an ORF, and what it does is uncertain. The CDR3 runs 16 residues. Trimming cost V 5 bases and J 6 bases; bases outside gene matches: 11.

V and J are TRBV5-1 and TRBJ1-1; TRBD1 might be the D (5 bases). The CDR3 is made up of 15 amino acids. The germline gives CDR1 SGHRS, CDR2 YFSETQ. V lost 3 bases and J 4 bases, leaving 16 bases between the germline ends. The CDR3 region has the DNA TGCGCCAGCAGCTCGAGACCTGCGGGGGGCACTGAAGCTTTCTTT. Amino acids: CASSSRPAGGTEAFF.

J is TRBJ2-7 and V is TRBV23-1; 11 nucleotides align to TRBD2. TRBV23-1 qualifies as an ORF whose function is uncertain. The CDR3 runs 17 residues. Trimming at V came to 0 bases and at J to 5 bases, leaving 9 bases not matched to a gene. CDR3 sequence: CASSQSWLAGGPHEQYV. CDR3 bases: TGCGCCAGCAGTCAATCTTGGCTAGCGGGAGGCCCCCACGAGCAGTACGTC.

The chain has TRBV9 and TRBJ2-1; 9 nucleotides match TRBD1. Germline CDR1 SGDLS, CDR2 YYNGEE. Trimming removed 1 base from V and 8 bases from J; junction bases left unmatched: 7. CDR3 length: 15 amino acids. CDR3 region: CASSVTGTGLDEQFF. For the CDR3, the DNA is TGTGCCAGCAGCGTAACCGGGACAGGGCTGGATGAGCAGTTCTTC.

V usage is TRBV6-1 and J usage is TRBJ1-6; D uncertain. Trimming pared 0 bases from V and 9 bases from J, leaving 12 bases between. CDR1 is MNHNS and CDR2 is SASEGT in the germline V gene. CDR3 length equals 15 residues. CDR3 amino acids: CASSEAMGRSSPLHF. The DNA of the CDR3 is TGTGCCAGCAGTGAAGCGATGGGCAGAAGTTCACCCCTCCACTTT.

The chain couples TRBV5-1 to TRBJ2-1; 8 bases agree with TRBD1. This CDR3 comprises 14 residues. V lost 1 base to trimming and J lost 6 bases; unmatched junction nucleotides: 3. Germline assignment: CDR1 SGHRS and CDR2 YFSETQ. The CDR3 sequence is CASSLRQGSNEQFF. The CDR3 DNA is TGCGCCAGCAGCTTGAGACAGGGGAGCAATGAGCAGTTCTTC.

The chain recombines TRBV7-2 with TRBJ2-1; D perhaps matches TRBD1 (5 bases). Per the germline V gene, CDR1 is SGHTA and CDR2 is FQGNSA. V lost 1 base, J lost 4 bases, and 20 bases lay in between. This CDR3 spans 18 amino acids. The CDR3: CASSLVGRVVGSYNEQFF. CDR3 coding DNA: TGTGCCAGCAGCTTAGTTGGCAGGGTCGTTGGATCTTACAATGAGCAGTTCTTC. The full variable domain, its missing parts supplied by reference TRBV7-2 and TRBJ2-1, is GAGVSQSPSNKVTEKGKDVELRCDPISGHTALYWYRQSLGQGLEFLIYFQGNSAPDKSGLPSDRFSAERTGGSVSTLTIQRTQQEDSAVYLCASSLVGRVVGSYNEQFFGPGTRLTVL.

The chain employs TRBV19 and TRBJ2-5; tentative D call: TRBD2 (6 bases). V lost 4 bases and J 3 bases, leaving 12 bases between the germline ends. This CDR3 is 14 amino acids long. From germline, CDR1 is LNHDA and CDR2 SQIVND (reference sequence). CDR3 in amino acids: CASSSWGVEETQYF. In DNA, the CDR3 is TGTGCCAGTAGTAGTTGGGGGGTCGAAGAGACCCAGTACTTC.

V gene TRBV5-6 combines with J gene TRBJ1-2; a weak D match, TRBD1 (5 bases). Between the trimmed V and J ends, which lost 3 bases and 4 bases, there was a span of 16 bases. The CDR3 has 15 residues. Germline values: CDR1 SGHDT, CDR2 YYEEEE. The CDR3 coding sequence is TGTGCCAGCAGCTCGTGGGGCCGAGATCTCTATGGCTACACCTTC. It codes for CASSSWGRDLYGYTF. Full variable domain (rest looked up from reference TRBV5-6 and TRBJ1-2): DAGVTQSPTHLIKTRGQQVTLRCSPKSGHDTVSWYQQALGQGPQFIFQYYEEEERQRGNFPDRFSGHQFPNYSSELNVNALLLGDSALYLCASSSWGRDLYGYTFGSGTRLTVV.